The entry below describes one T cell receptor beta chain. Its target is not known. TCRdb re-analysed the 5' RACE reads in MiXCR, keeping a single row per CDR3 protein. The sample records over 130,000 distinct CDR3 sequences, under 45% being singletons. Germline CDR1 is MDHEN and CDR2 is SYDVKM. The CDR3 covers 17 residues. The V and J ends lost 4 bases and 3 bases, in that order; junction bases with no gene match: 14. This sample was taken from a study of CD8 T cells in ankylosing spondylitis. General study points: For ankylosing spondylitis blood, a TCR beta motif of eight or nine highly homologous variants appeared characteristic. Reported data indicate significant enrichment of disease-linked clones within matched ankylosing spondylitis synovial fluid.

The origin of this receptor is a male donor with ankylosing spondylitis. Sample: synovial fluid, either unsorted or a sorted T cell fraction (not recorded which). The chain is built from TRBV28 and TRBJ1-2; 7 bases line up with TRBD1. This CDR3 is CASSSYRGGDGHYGYTF. DNA for the CDR3: TGTGCCAGCAGTTCATACAGGGGCGGGGATGGTCACTATGGCTACACCTTC.